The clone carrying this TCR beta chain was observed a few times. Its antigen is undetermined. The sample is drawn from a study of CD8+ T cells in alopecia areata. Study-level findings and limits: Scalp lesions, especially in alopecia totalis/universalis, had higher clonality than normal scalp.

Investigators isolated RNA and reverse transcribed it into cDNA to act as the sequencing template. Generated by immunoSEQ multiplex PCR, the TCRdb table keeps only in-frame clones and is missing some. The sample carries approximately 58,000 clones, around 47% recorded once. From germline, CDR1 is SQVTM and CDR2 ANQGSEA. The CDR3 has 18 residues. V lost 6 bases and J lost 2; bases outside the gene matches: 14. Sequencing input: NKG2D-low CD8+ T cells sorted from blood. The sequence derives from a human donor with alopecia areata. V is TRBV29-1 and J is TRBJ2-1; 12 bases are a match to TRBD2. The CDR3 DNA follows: TGCAGCGTGACAATGACTAGCGGGAGTTACGGGACCTACAATGAGCAGTTCTTC. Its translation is CSVTMTSGSYGTYNEQFF.